This TCR beta chain was captured by sequencing in a study of cytomegalovirus exposure and HLA in healthy donors. Study-wide background: The Caucasian-associated ancestry cluster contained approximately 81% of the 398 genotyped donors.

The CDR3 length is 12 residues. The germline CDR1 and CDR2 sequences are MNHEY and SVGAGI. Comment on this clone: The target antigen is unknown. The junction departs from germline at one end; a sequencing error may be responsible.

With 60 Vbeta and 13 Jbeta primers, the PCR was carried out. The repertoire was sequenced with immunoSEQ multiplex PCR; TCRdb's copy has only in-frame clones and lacks some. This sample yields approximately 150,000 clones, of which around 82% are seen a single time; about 2.2% belongs to the top ten. Whole-study findings and limits: Across all donors, roughly uniform sequencing depth was an assumption of the presence/absence analyses.

The gene calls are TRBV6-5 and TRBJ1-2, with 7 bases lining up with TRBD1. Sequenced: PBMCs. This TCR came from a woman aged 18-30 years in good health and CMV-seropositive. CDR3 DNA sequence: TGTGCCGCGTGGGACAGAGAAGTACCCGTTCACTTC. Protein sequence: CAAWDREVPVHF.